These 19 T cell receptor beta chains were sequenced from one sample in a study of identical twins. TCRdb redid the calling of the 5' RACE reads with MiXCR, one entry per CDR3 protein. Here the sample spans more than 1.5 million distinct CDR3 sequences, around 29% being singletons. Sequenced sample: cord blood. These TCRs come from a newborn girl in good health.

The V call is TRBV19, the J call TRBJ2-1; the D gene is possibly TRBD1 (5 bases). CDR1 LNHDA and CDR2 SQIVND come from the germline V gene (reference sequence). Trimming shortened V by 8 bases and J by 8 bases, and 19 bases separated the two germline ends. The length of the CDR3 is 14 residues. CDR3 loop: CASGTRTRSDEQFF. The CDR3 coding sequence is TGTGCCAGTGGTACCAGGACAAGGTCGGATGAGCAGTTCTTC. Variable domain in full (rest from reference TRBV19 and TRBJ2-1): DGGITQSPKYLFRKEGQNVTLSCEQNLNHDAMYWYRQDPGQGLRLIYYSQIVNDFQKGDIAEGYSVSREKKESFPLTVTSAQKNPTAFYLCASGTRTRSDEQFFGPGTRLTVL.

This clonotype has just a few counts. The chain uses TRBV27 and TRBJ2-1; maybe TRBD2 (6 bases). Germline loops: CDR1 MNHEY, CDR2 SMNVEV (reference sequence). This CDR3 has 14 amino acids. The germline V and J ends were trimmed by 6 bases and 6 bases, with 15 bases remaining between them. The CDR3 nucleotides read TGTGCCAGCAGATTCGGGGGAGCGGGCAATGAGCAGTTCTTC. Translating gives CASRFGGAGNEQFF.

A single count supports this clonotype. The CDR3 spells CASSVASGTGGYNEQYF. CDR3 bases: TGTGCCAGCAGCGTAGCGTCTGGGACAGGGGGCTACAATGAGCAGTACTTC. J is TRBJ2-5 and V is TRBV9; TRBD1 matches at 12 bases. After removal of 0 bases from V and 11 bases from J, the junction contained 14 bases not matched to a gene. The germline CDR1 and CDR2 sequences are SGDLS and YYNGEE. This CDR3 region has 17 residues.

This clonotype was counted a few times. The V and J genes are TRBV2 and TRBJ2-5; D call uncertain. The DNA end is more similar to TRBJ2-7, so the J call may be wrong. CDR3 size: 13 residues. CDR1 SNHLY and CDR2 FYNNEI come from the germline V gene. CDR3 nucleotide sequence: TGTGCCAGCTCCCCCAGCGTACTCCACGAGCAGTACTTC. It is translated as CASSPSVLHEQYF.

This clonotype has more than one count but fewer than ten. The rearrangement links TRBV28 to TRBJ1-4; TRBD1 matches at 7 bases. The CDR3 has 14 residues. V shed 10 bases and J 5 bases; nucleotides not matched to a gene: 10. Germline CDR1 reads MDHEN; CDR2 reads SYDVKM. The CDR3 DNA is TGTGCCACCAATGACAGGGTGGGAAATGAAAAACTGTTTTTT. Translation gives CATNDRVGNEKLFF.

The rearrangement joins TRBV20-1 to TRBJ1-1; a possible D gene is TRBD1 (6 bases). V was pared by 5 bases and J by 3 bases, with 13 bases between. From germline, CDR1 is DFQATT and CDR2 SNEGSKA (reference sequence). The CDR3 sequence is 13 residues long. DNA of the CDR3: TGCAGTGCTCCGAACAGGGTGCACACTGAAGCTTTCTTT. Residues: CSAPNRVHTEAFF.

This sequence joins TRBV2 and TRBJ2-5, with TRBD2 matching 10 bases. The J call is doubtful: the DNA matches TRBJ2-7 better. CDR1 SNHLY and CDR2 FYNNEI come from the germline V gene. This CDR3 has 13 residues. The CDR3 loop is CASRRTSGHEQYF. The CDR3 DNA follows: TGTGCCAGCAGGAGGACTAGCGGCCACGAGCAGTACTTC.

This clonotype was observed a handful of times. The rearrangement links TRBV6-6 to TRBJ2-7, with 14 positions matching TRBD2. With V trimmed by 8 bases and J by 7 bases, 7 bases remained unmatched. Germline CDR1 MNHNY, CDR2 SVGAGI (reference sequence). The CDR3 is 14 residues long. CDR3 nucleotide sequence: TGTGCCAGCTCGACTAGCGGGAGGGACAATGAGCAGTACTTC. Its translation is CASSTSGRDNEQYF.

This clonotype was detected a few times. V gene TRBV2 combines with J gene TRBJ1-2, with D perhaps TRBD1 (5 bases). CDR1 is SNHLY and CDR2 is FYNNEI in the germline V gene. Trimming removed 6 bases from V and 4 bases from J, with 18 bases in between. CDR3 size: 15 residues. In DNA form, the CDR3 reads TGTGCCAGCAGGGACCAGGGCGGCTTGGGCTATGGCTACACCTTC. Translating gives CASRDQGGLGYGYTF.

Concerning this clonotype itself: The junction and the germline gene differ at one end; a read error may be behind it. The rearrangement uses TRBV3-1 and TRBJ1-2; D unclear. Germline V gene data show CDR1 as LGHDT and CDR2 as YNNKEL (reference sequence). The CDR3 spans 16 residues. DNA for the CDR3: TGTGCCGGCAGCCAAGATCGAGGGCCCCGACTCTATGGCTACACCTTC. Translation: CAGSQDRGPRLYGYTF.

This clonotype was observed a few times. The genes are TRBV20-1 and TRBJ1-1, with no clear D. Trimming removed 3 bases at V and 4 bases at J, with 9 bases between. The CDR3 sequence is 12 residues long. Germline loops: CDR1 DFQATT, CDR2 SNEGSKA (reference sequence). The CDR3 DNA follows: TGCAGTGCTAGTGTCGGACCCACTGAAGCTTTCTTT. This encodes CSASVGPTEAFF.

The chain uses TRBV28 and TRBJ2-7; TRBD1 matches at 7 bases. CDR1 MDHEN and CDR2 SYDVKM come from the germline V gene. The V segment lost 6 bases and the J segment 6 bases; nucleotides outside the gene matches: 11. CDR3 length: 14 amino acids. The CDR3 loop is CASRRSPGTVEQYF. The CDR3, as DNA: TGTGCCAGCAGAAGGTCTCCCGGGACAGTCGAGCAGTACTTC.

J is TRBJ2-3 and V is TRBV10-2; 7 bases line up with TRBD2. The CDR3 is 13 amino acids. V lost 6 bases, J lost 4 bases, and 4 bases stayed unmatched. Germline lookup yields CDR1 WSHSY and CDR2 SAAADI. CDR3 coding DNA: TGCGCCAGCAGGCAGGGAGGGGCAGATACGCAGTATTTT. Protein: CASRQGGADTQYF.

This sequence joins TRBV28 and TRBJ2-1; D tentatively reads TRBD1 or TRBD2 (6 bases each). Trimming removed 5 bases from V and 3 bases from J, with 20 bases in between. This CDR3 region has 17 residues. The germline V gene has CDR1 MDHEN and CDR2 SYDVKM. DNA of the CDR3: TGTGCCAGCAGTCCCGGGGTCAGGGGAGGCCTCTACAATGAGCAGTTCTTC. It encodes CASSPGVRGGLYNEQFF.

The sample holds a few counts of this clonotype. The chain carries TRBV6-1 and TRBJ2-7; TRBD2 matches at 15 bases. V lost 5 bases and J lost 3; bases outside the gene matches: 5. CDR3 length: 16 residues. Germline CDR1 is MNHNS and CDR2 is SASEGT. CDR3 region: CASSPGLAGGGYEQYF. DNA for the CDR3: TGTGCCAGCAGTCCCGGACTAGCGGGAGGGGGCTACGAGCAGTACTTC.

This chain joins TRBV11-3 and TRBJ2-3, with 7 bases lining up with TRBD2. Germline V CDR1 and CDR2: SGHNT, YENEEA. This CDR3 has 15 residues. J was trimmed by 6 bases and V by 5 bases; bases with no gene match: 11. CDR3 sequence: CASSTHGLERDTQYF. The DNA of the CDR3 is TGTGCCAGCAGCACCCACGGACTAGAAAGGGATACGCAGTATTTT.

V usage is TRBV10-3 and J usage is TRBJ2-5, with TRBD1 identical over 7 bases. Germline loops: CDR1 ENHRY, CDR2 SYGVKD. The V segment lost 5 bases and the J segment 2 bases; nucleotides outside the gene matches: 5. The CDR3 contains 14 residues. The CDR3 region has the DNA TGTGCCATCAGTCACAGGGGTAGGCAAGAGACCCAGTACTTC. This gives the protein CAISHRGRQETQYF.

The chain joins TRBV3-1 to TRBJ2-7, with 11 nucleotides matching TRBD2. Trimming took 4 bases from V and 7 from J; bases not matched to a gene: 15. Germline V CDR1 and CDR2: LGHDT, YNNKEL (reference sequence). The CDR3 runs to 17 residues. In DNA form, the CDR3 reads TGTGCCAGCAGCCTTCGTGGGACTAGCGGAGTTAACAATGAGCAGTACTTC. This encodes CASSLRGTSGVNNEQYF.

This clonotype was detected a few times. The chain links TRBV7-2 to TRBJ2-7; 9 bases line up with TRBD1. Germline V gene lookup returns CDR1 SGHTA and CDR2 FQGNSA. The CDR3 loop spans 15 amino acids. J lost 2 bases, V lost 3 bases, and 5 bases had no gene match. The CDR3 coding sequence is TGTGCCAGCAGCTTCGGGACAGGGTTCCCCTACGAGCAGTACTTC. Encoded protein: CASSFGTGFPYEQYF.